In this sample, the clone carrying this T cell receptor (beta chain) turned up many times. All TCR cDNA molecules were individually tagged with a unique molecular identifier. TCRdb itself ran the 5' RACE reads through MiXCR, one entry per CDR3 protein. This table has some 55,000 distinct CDR3 sequences, roughly 5.9% appearing once. Time point reported: sample taken at primary tumor resection. This sample is part of a study of spatial heterogeneity in lung cancer. This CDR3 has 14 residues. Trimming cost V 4 bases and J 4 bases; bases outside gene matches: 5. Germline V gene data show CDR1 as SGHNT and CDR2 as YENEEA.

Sequences were derived from PBMCs, sampled at surgery. The V gene is TRBV11-3, the J gene TRBJ2-7; 9 bases agree with TRBD1. This sequence was found in a female donor with early-stage non-small cell lung cancer. CDR3 nucleotide sequence: TGTGCCAGCAGCTCAGGACAGGGGCGGTACGAGCAGTACTTC. Translation gives CASSSGQGRYEQYF.